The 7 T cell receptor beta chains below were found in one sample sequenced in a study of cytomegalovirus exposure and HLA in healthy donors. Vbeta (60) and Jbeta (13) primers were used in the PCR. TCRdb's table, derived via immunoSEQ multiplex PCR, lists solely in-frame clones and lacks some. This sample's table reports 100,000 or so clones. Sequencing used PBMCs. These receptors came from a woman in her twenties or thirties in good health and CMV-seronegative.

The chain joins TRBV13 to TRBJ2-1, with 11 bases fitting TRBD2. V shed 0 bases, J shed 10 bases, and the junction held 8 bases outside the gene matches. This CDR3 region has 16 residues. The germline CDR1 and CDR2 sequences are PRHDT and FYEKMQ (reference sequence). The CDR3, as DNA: TGTGCCAGCAGCTTAGGGACTAGCGGGGCGAGGGTGGAGCAGTTCTTC. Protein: CASSLGTSGARVEQFF.

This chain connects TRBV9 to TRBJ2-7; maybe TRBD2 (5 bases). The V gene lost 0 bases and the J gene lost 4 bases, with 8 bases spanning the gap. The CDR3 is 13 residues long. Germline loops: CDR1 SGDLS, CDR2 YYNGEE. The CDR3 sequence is CASSVDEGYEQYF. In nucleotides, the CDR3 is TGTGCCAGCAGCGTAGATGAGGGATACGAGCAGTACTTC.

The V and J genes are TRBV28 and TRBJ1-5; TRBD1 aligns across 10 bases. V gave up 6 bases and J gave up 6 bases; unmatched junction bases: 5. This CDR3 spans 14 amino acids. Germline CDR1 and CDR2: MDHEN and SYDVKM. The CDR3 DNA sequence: TGTGCCAGCAGAGCGACAGGGGGCGGTCAGCCCCAGCATTTT. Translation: CASRATGGGQPQHF.

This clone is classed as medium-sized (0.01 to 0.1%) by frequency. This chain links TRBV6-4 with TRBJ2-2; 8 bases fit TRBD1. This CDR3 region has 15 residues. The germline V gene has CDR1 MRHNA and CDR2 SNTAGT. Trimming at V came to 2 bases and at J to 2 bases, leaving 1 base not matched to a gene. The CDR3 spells CASSDAGGNTGELFF. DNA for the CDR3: TGTGCCAGCAGTGACGCAGGGGGCAACACCGGGGAGCTGTTTTTT.

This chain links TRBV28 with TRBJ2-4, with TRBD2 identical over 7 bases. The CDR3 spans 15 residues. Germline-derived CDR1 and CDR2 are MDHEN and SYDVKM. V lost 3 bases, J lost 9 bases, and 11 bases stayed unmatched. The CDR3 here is CASSLAGTIEGIQYF. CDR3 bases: TGTGCCAGCAGTTTGGCCGGGACTATAGAAGGCATTCAGTACTTC.

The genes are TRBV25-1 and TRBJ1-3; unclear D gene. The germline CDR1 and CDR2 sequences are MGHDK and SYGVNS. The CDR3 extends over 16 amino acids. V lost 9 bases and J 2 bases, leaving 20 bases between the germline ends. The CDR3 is CASQLSSGGPGNTIYF. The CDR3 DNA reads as TGTGCCAGTCAACTCTCGAGCGGCGGCCCTGGAAACACCATATATTTT.

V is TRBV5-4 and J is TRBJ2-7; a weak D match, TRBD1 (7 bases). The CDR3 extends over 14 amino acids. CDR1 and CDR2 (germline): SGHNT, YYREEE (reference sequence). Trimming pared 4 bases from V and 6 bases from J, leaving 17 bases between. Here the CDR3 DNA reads TGTGCCAGCAGCCTAAACAGGGGAGGTGGCGAGCAGTACTTC. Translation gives CASSLNRGGGEQYF.